This T cell receptor (beta chain) appears in the sequencing data of a study of T cells after posttransplantation cyclophosphamide. This table comes from immunoSEQ multiplex PCR, and its TCRdb copy is limited to in-frame clones, with some not included. This sample carries about 6,700 clones, none of them present only once. Treatment was busulfan-fludarabine conditioning, a marrow graft, and cyclophosphamide on days +3 and +4. The table lists this clone with many counts. Its antigen is unknown. Study-level results: Tissue-infiltrating T cells from skin or gut overlapped little with blood T cells. After PTCy, TRB diversity resembled that of CNI/methotrexate controls.

Per germline, CDR1 SGDLS and CDR2 YYNGEE. This CDR3 contains 14 residues. The germline V and J ends were trimmed by 3 bases and 3 bases, with 10 bases remaining between them. This chain joins TRBV9 and TRBJ1-5; D is uncertain. This receptor was taken from a male patient in his thirties who received an allogeneic stem cell transplant from an unrelated donor, was CMV-positive, and had acute and chronic GVHD. Some T cells may possibly be graft donor cells. Sequences were derived from PBMCs, sampled after an allogeneic stem cell transplant with post-transplant cyclophosphamide. DNA for the CDR3: TGTGCCAGCAGCGGCGGGCACAACAATCAGCCCCAGCATTTT. Translating gives CASSGGHNNQPQHF.